A selection of T cell receptor beta chains follows, all from one sample in a study of CD8 T cells in Susac syndrome. TCRdb re-called the immunoSEQ multiplex PCR reads with MiXCR, one entry per CDR3 protein. The sample has around 140,000 distinct CDR3 sequences; 80% to 85% are singletons. The sample taken for sequencing was CD8+ T cells from PBMCs. The receptors stem from a human donor with multiple sclerosis. Both conserved end residues are part of each CDR3. The D gene is left open where the match is weak. Size tells how often a clone was seen (once, few, many) or the class of an expanded clone, and some rows leave it out.

d_gene	v_gene	j_gene	abundance	CDR3aa	CDR3nt
.	TRBV28	TRBJ1-3	once	CATSSPREHSGNTIYF	TGTGCCACCTCCTCCCCGCGGGAACACTCTGGAAACACCATATATTTT
.	TRBV2	TRBJ1-1	.	CASPRTGGANTEAFF	TGTGCCAGCCCTCGGACGGGGGGTGCGAACACTGAAGCTTTCTTT
TRBD1	TRBV27	TRBJ2-1	.	CASNVGGFSSYNEQFF	TGTGCCAGCAATGTAGGGGGCTTTAGTTCCTACAATGAGCAGTTCTTC
.	TRBV19	TRBJ1-1	.	CASRISGNTEAFF	TGTGCCAGTAGGATTAGTGGGAACACTGAAGCTTTCTTT
TRBD2	TRBV5-4	TRBJ2-2	.	CASHRASGGIGELFF	TGTGCCAGCCATCGGGCTAGCGGGGGAATCGGGGAGCTGTTTTTT
.	TRBV18	TRBJ2-2	few	CASSPMATGELFF	TGTGCCAGCTCGCCTATGGCCACCGGGGAGCTGTTTTTT
TRBD1	TRBV28	TRBJ2-1	.	CASREPGQGREQFF	TGTGCCAGCAGAGAACCGGGACAGGGACGCGAGCAGTTCTTC
TRBD1	TRBV4-1	TRBJ2-5	.	CASSPREKGGTGGPPAQYF	TGCGCCAGCAGCCCCCGGGAGAAAGGGGGGACAGGGGGCCCTCCGGCCCAGTACTTC
.	TRBV12-3/TRBV12-4	TRBJ2-2	once	CASSWGPDHGELFF	TGTGCCAGCAGTTGGGGCCCGGACCACGGGGAGCTGTTTTTT
.	TRBV7-2	TRBJ2-7	few	CASSPDASFLSYEQYF	TGTGCCAGCAGCCCAGACGCTAGCTTCTTATCCTACGAGCAGTACTTC
.	TRBV19	TRBJ1-1	.	CASSFYGRNTEAFF	TGTGCCAGTAGTTTCTACGGGAGGAACACTGAAGCTTTCTTT
TRBD1	TRBV19	TRBJ2-1	.	CATGTGVHNEQFF	TGTGCCACCGGGACAGGGGTCCACAATGAGCAGTTCTTC
TRBD1	TRBV27	TRBJ1-4	.	CASSPITGGDEKLFF	TGTGCCAGCAGTCCAATAACAGGGGGGGATGAAAAACTGTTTTTT
.	TRBV10-3	TRBJ2-1	.	CAISEQGSIDEQFF	TGTGCCATCAGTGAACAGGGATCTATAGATGAGCAGTTCTTC
.	TRBV29-1	TRBJ2-1	.	CSVTPGPSYNEQFF	TGCAGCGTTACCCCGGGACCATCCTACAATGAGCAGTTCTTC
TRBD2	TRBV2	TRBJ2-1	once	CASEGLNPYNEQFF	TGTGCCAGCGAGGGACTAAACCCCTACAATGAGCAGTTCTTC
.	TRBV4-1	TRBJ2-7	.	CASSHDNYEQYF	TGCGCCAGCAGCCACGATAACTACGAGCAGTACTTC
TRBD1	TRBV29-1	TRBJ1-2	.	CSVRQGEDYGYTF	TGCAGCGTTAGACAGGGGGAGGACTATGGCTACACCTTC
.	TRBV12-5	TRBJ1-3	.	CASGLVLHRRMSGNTIYF	TGTGCTAGTGGTTTGGTATTGCATCGGAGGATGTCTGGAAACACCATATATTTT
.	TRBV7-9	TRBJ1-1	.	CASSPTSGEAFF	TGTGCCAGCAGCCCGACTAGTGGTGAAGCTTTCTTT
TRBD1	TRBV19	TRBJ2-1	.	CASSRPGQGPTYNEQFF	TGTGCCAGTAGTAGACCGGGACAGGGGCCCACTTACAATGAGCAGTTCTTC
TRBD1	TRBV6-1	TRBJ1-1	few	CASSQQGSGLAFGTEAFF	TGTGCCAGCAGCCAACAGGGGAGCGGGCTAGCTTTCGGAACTGAAGCTTTCTTT
.	TRBV7-7	TRBJ2-3	.	CASSLGSGGASADTQYF	TGTGCTAGCAGCTTAGGGTCAGGGGGGGCGTCCGCAGATACGCAGTATTTT
.	TRBV6-5	TRBJ2-1	.	CASSYSIGPVQNEQFF	TGTGCCAGCAGTTACTCGATCGGTCCTGTACAAAATGAGCAGTTCTTC
TRBD2	TRBV7-6	TRBJ2-7	.	CASSYRTSDEQYF	TGTGCCAGCAGCTATAGGACTAGCGACGAGCAGTACTTC